Listed below are T cell receptor beta chains from one sample, sequenced in a study of graft-versus-host responses after intestinal transplantation. These receptors have no known antigen. Method: immunoSEQ multiplex PCR; TCRdb's copy keeps in-frame clones and lacks some. The profile shows 90,000 to 100,000 clones, 91% of them singletons. The sequencing used unstimulated CD8+ T cells sorted from spleen or lymph node cells, collected before intestinal transplant. The origin of the receptors is a human donor who received an intestinal transplant. CDR3s include the opening cysteine and the closing phenylalanine or tryptophan. The D gene is left open where the match is weak. Clone size appears in some rows only: once, few, many, or a class for an expanded clone.

d_call j_call clone_size v_call cdr3_nt cdr3_aa
TRBD2 TRBJ2-7 . TRBV18 TGTGCCAGCTCACCTGGAGCGGGAGCCGAGCAGTACTTC CASSPGAGAEQYF
. TRBJ1-5 . TRBV7-9 TGTGCCAGCAGCTTAGCCCCGACAGGTATGAGCAATCAGCCCCAGCATTTT CASSLAPTGMSNQPQHF
. TRBJ1-5 . TRBV4-3 TGCGCCAGCAGCCAAGATTTTGGGGGCATTGGCAATCAGCCCCAGCATTTT CASSQDFGGIGNQPQHF
TRBD2 TRBJ2-1 . TRBV5-1 TGCGCCAGTGGACTTAGACTAGCGGGGGTCCATGAGCAGTTCTTC CASGLRLAGVHEQFF
. TRBJ2-3 once TRBV6-6 TGTGCCAGCACCCGATACAGAGATAGCACAGATACGCAGTATTTT CASTRYRDSTDTQYF
. TRBJ2-5 . TRBV5-1 TGCGCCAGCAGCTCCAGGGGGGCCCCGGAGACCCAGTACTTC CASSSRGAPETQYF
. TRBJ1-2 few TRBV15 TGTGCCACCAGCAGAATAAATACCGGGGACTATGGCTACACCTTC CATSRINTGDYGYTF
TRBD2 TRBJ2-5 . TRBV7-9 TGTGCCAGCAACCACGGGGGGGGGCGCGTGCAAGAGACCCAGTACTTC CASNHGGGRVQETQYF
TRBD2 TRBJ2-7 . TRBV5-1 TGCGCCAGCAGCTTGGTAGGACTAGCGGGAGATGAGCAGTACTTC CASSLVGLAGDEQYF
. TRBJ2-5 . TRBV27 TGTGCCAGCAGTTATGCGGCCTTACGGCAAGAGACCCAGTACTTC CASSYAALRQETQYF
. TRBJ1-4 . TRBV7-9 TGTGCCAGCCAGTTCGGAGGCGAAAAACTGTTTTTT CASQFGGEKLFF
. TRBJ2-7 . TRBV7-8 TGTGCCAGCAGCTTCGTACAGGGAAGCGAGCAGTACTTC CASSFVQGSEQYF
TRBD2 TRBJ2-7 . TRBV7-2 TGTGCCAGCATGGGGGGGAGCTCCTACGAGCAGTACTTC CASMGGSSYEQYF
. TRBJ2-2 . TRBV21-1 TGTGCCAGCAGCAAAAGCCAGGAACAGGGGAACACCGGGGAGCTGTTTTTT CASSKSQEQGNTGELFF
TRBD2 TRBJ2-7 . TRBV11-2 TGTGCCAGCAGCTTAGGGGGGGGCTACGAGCAGTACTTC CASSLGGGYEQYF
TRBD1 TRBJ2-3 . TRBV27 TGTGCCAGCAGTTCCCAGCAGGGGGCTATTACAGATACGCAGTATTTT CASSSQQGAITDTQYF
TRBD2 TRBJ2-3 . TRBV28 TGTGCCAGCAGTTTACAGCGGGAGTTTACAGATACGCAGTATTTT CASSLQREFTDTQYF
. TRBJ2-7 few TRBV5-1 TGCGCCAGCAGCCCATTTTGGGGGGACCAATCTTCCTACGAGCAGTACTTC CASSPFWGDQSSYEQYF
TRBD1 TRBJ1-2 once TRBV6-5 TGTGCCAGCAGTTCTGTCGCAACAGGGGACTATGGCTACACCTTC CASSSVATGDYGYTF
. TRBJ1-4 . TRBV16 TGTGCCAGCAGCCACACTCTCATCTCCGGGGGGGAGGAGGATGAAAAACTGTTTTTT CASSHTLISGGEEDEKLFF
TRBD2 TRBJ2-2 . TRBV13 TGTGCCAGCAGCCTCGGGGTAGCGGGGACCGGGGAGCTGTTTTTT CASSLGVAGTGELFF
. TRBJ1-1 . TRBV7-9 TGTGCCAGCAGCTCCTTAGTGGGGGCTAGAGGGGCTGAAGCTTTCTTT CASSSLVGARGAEAFF
TRBD1 TRBJ1-5 . TRBV19 TGTGCCAGTAGTCTAACCGGACAGGGGCTGCAGCCCCAGCATTTT CASSLTGQGLQPQHF
. TRBJ1-1 . TRBV19 TGTGCCAGTTACGGGACACTGAACACTGAAGCTTTCTTT CASYGTLNTEAFF
. TRBJ1-4 . TRBV6-6 TGTGCCAGCAGTTACGTAAGGGGAGGTGAAAAACTGTTTTTT CASSYVRGGEKLFF